Listed below are T cell receptor beta chains from one sample, sequenced in a study of blood T cell repertoires in COVID-19. TCRdb keeps only in-frame clones here, not all; method: immunoSEQ multiplex PCR. The table has roughly 360,000 clones, around 87% seen once; the top ten hold 1% to 1.5%. Sequencing was carried out using PBMCs or T cells enriched from blood (not recorded which). The source is a man younger than 40 who had recovered from COVID-19. Both conserved end residues are part of each CDR3. Fields, in order: D gene, V gene, J gene, CDR3 protein. D genes are given only for firm matches.

D: -; V: TRBV4-2; J: TRBJ1-1; CDR3: CASSQEGDTEAFF
D: -; V: TRBV13; J: TRBJ2-3; CDR3: CASSLSPKSTDTQYF
D: TRBD2; V: TRBV10-3; J: TRBJ2-1; CDR3: CAISESRTSGGGGWQFF
D: -; V: TRBV5-6; J: TRBJ1-1; CDR3: CASSLARGSPEAFF
D: TRBD1; V: TRBV29-1; J: TRBJ1-1; CDR3: CSVGQGLLNTEAFF
D: -; V: TRBV5-1; J: TRBJ2-1; CDR3: CASSLAAEEQFF
D: -; V: TRBV10-3; J: TRBJ2-2; CDR3: CAISESATGAPGELFF
D: -; V: TRBV6-1; J: TRBJ1-2; CDR3: CASSEVSTGPYGYTF
D: -; V: TRBV7-9; J: TRBJ1-5; CDR3: CASSLGEGQGINQPQHF
D: TRBD2; V: TRBV7-2; J: TRBJ2-1; CDR3: CASSLPRLAGGYNEQFF
D: TRBD1; V: TRBV6-5; J: TRBJ1-2; CDR3: CASSYRGHGGYTF
D: TRBD1; V: TRBV27; J: TRBJ2-5; CDR3: CASSPTGQGLKTQYF
D: TRBD1; V: TRBV5-8; J: TRBJ2-1; CDR3: CASSLEGQGFNEQFF
D: TRBD1; V: TRBV19; J: TRBJ1-6; CDR3: CASSIEATGRFITLHF
D: -; V: TRBV5-5; J: TRBJ2-5; CDR3: CASSLWAEGETQYF
D: TRBD1; V: TRBV7-2; J: TRBJ1-3; CDR3: CASSLVPTIWTGAGNTIYF
D: -; V: TRBV10-1; J: TRBJ1-5; CDR3: CASSVGYQPQHF
D: -; V: TRBV2; J: TRBJ1-3; CDR3: CASSVDMSSGNTIYF
D: -; V: TRBV6-1; J: TRBJ1-1; CDR3: CASSEIWSFAFF
D: -; V: TRBV6-5; J: TRBJ1-1; CDR3: CASSYSGRGNTEAFF
D: TRBD1; V: TRBV5-1; J: TRBJ2-2; CDR3: CASSSGDRDHGELFF
D: -; V: TRBV14; J: TRBJ1-1; CDR3: CASSQAIGGTEAFF
D: TRBD2; V: TRBV7-2; J: TRBJ2-1; CDR3: CASSLEGSGSYNEQFF
D: TRBD2; V: TRBV27; J: TRBJ2-1; CDR3: CASSLSGLAVSNEQFF
D: TRBD1; V: TRBV5-1; J: TRBJ1-2; CDR3: CASSLGGQRDGYTF
D: -; V: TRBV30; J: TRBJ1-5; CDR3: CAWSVRGVSNQPQHF
D: -; V: TRBV27; J: TRBJ1-6; CDR3: CATMGALNSPLHF
D: TRBD1; V: TRBV4-1; J: TRBJ2-5; CDR3: CASSQGTGGGETQYF
D: TRBD1; V: TRBV7-9; J: TRBJ1-3; CDR3: CASSQGTVSGNTIYF
D: TRBD1; V: TRBV7-2; J: TRBJ1-5; CDR3: CASSTRQGNQPQHF
D: -; V: TRBV7-7; J: TRBJ1-5; CDR3: CASSFDPQGIASNQPQHF
D: TRBD1; V: TRBV6-5; J: TRBJ2-7; CDR3: CASSPGQGFYEQYF
D: -; V: TRBV3-1/TRBV3-2; J: TRBJ1-5; CDR3: CASSQDPRVSNQPQHF
D: -; V: TRBV13; J: TRBJ2-7; CDR3: CASRPPSGGRNEQYF
D: -; V: TRBV9; J: TRBJ1-6; CDR3: CASSPADRNNSPLHF
D: -; V: TRBV10-3; J: TRBJ1-6; CDR3: CAISERDNSPLHF
D: -; V: TRBV5-1; J: TRBJ2-3; CDR3: CASSLPRSTDTQYF
D: -; V: TRBV5-1; J: TRBJ2-5; CDR3: CASSLGLTQIIFWETQYF
D: -; V: TRBV3-1/TRBV3-2; J: TRBJ1-3; CDR3: CASSQEARARNTIYF
D: -; V: TRBV7-2; J: TRBJ1-3; CDR3: CASSLGRVGNTIYF
D: TRBD2; V: TRBV3-1/TRBV3-2; J: TRBJ2-5; CDR3: CASSRGLAGVRGNQETQYF
D: TRBD1; V: TRBV27; J: TRBJ1-1; CDR3: CASSSRDRATEAFF
D: TRBD2; V: TRBV4-2; J: TRBJ2-3; CDR3: CASSQDRLAGLTDTQYF
D: -; V: TRBV11-2; J: TRBJ2-3; CDR3: CASSSGAYNTQYF
D: -; V: TRBV6-2/TRBV6-3; J: TRBJ1-5; CDR3: CASSYSSSTESYSNQPQHF
D: TRBD2; V: TRBV3-1/TRBV3-2; J: TRBJ2-5; CDR3: CASSPGLAGDPTNLKETQYF
D: -; V: TRBV6-5; J: TRBJ1-3; CDR3: CASMRESGNTIYF
D: TRBD1; V: TRBV3-1/TRBV3-2; J: TRBJ1-5; CDR3: CASSQAADRELNQPQHF
D: TRBD1; V: TRBV7-8; J: TRBJ1-2; CDR3: CASSHLGGGGTEINYGYTF
D: -; V: TRBV7-9; J: TRBJ2-5; CDR3: CASRGPRAGLGQETQYF
D: -; V: TRBV6-5; J: TRBJ2-7; CDR3: CASSSAGHPYEQYF
D: TRBD1; V: TRBV5-1; J: TRBJ1-6; CDR3: CASSLKTGTGAGDNSPLHF
D: TRBD1; V: TRBV9; J: TRBJ1-6; CDR3: CASSVTGGSNSPLHF